This is a list of T cell receptor beta chains from one sample in a study of blood T cell repertoires in COVID-19. Sequenced by immunoSEQ multiplex PCR; TCRdb stores in-frame clones only, minus some. The sample records a few hundred thousand clones, roughly 85% being singletons. Material for sequencing was PBMCs or T cells enriched from blood (not recorded which). Receptors were obtained from a woman aged 40 to 55 with acute COVID-19. Each CDR3 is given with its conserved first and last residue. Each record gives: CDR3 protein, CDR3 DNA, V gene, J gene, D gene, clone size. D genes are given only for firm matches. Not every row has a clone size; where given, it reads once, few, many or a size class.

CDR3aa: CASSVTSGTQETQYF
CDR3nt: TGTGCCAGCTCAGTTACTAGCGGGACCCAAGAGACCCAGTACTTC
v_gene: TRBV18
j_gene: TRBJ2-5
d_gene: TRBD2
abundance: .

CDR3aa: CASSISSTNYGYTF
CDR3nt: TGTGCCAGTAGTATCTCTAGTACTAACTATGGCTACACCTTC
v_gene: TRBV19
j_gene: TRBJ1-2
d_gene: .
abundance: .

CDR3aa: CASSKVPDNSYNEQFF
CDR3nt: TGTGCCAGCAGCAAAGTTCCGGACAACTCCTACAATGAGCAGTTCTTC
v_gene: TRBV21-1
j_gene: TRBJ2-1
d_gene: .
abundance: .

CDR3aa: CASSLRDEKLFF
CDR3nt: TGTGCCAGCAGTTTGCGGGATGAAAAACTGTTTTTT
v_gene: TRBV12-3/TRBV12-4
j_gene: TRBJ1-4
d_gene: .
abundance: .

CDR3aa: CASSRRQGNTIYF
CDR3nt: TGTGCCAGTAGTCGGCGACAAGGAAACACCATATATTTT
v_gene: TRBV19
j_gene: TRBJ1-3
d_gene: .
abundance: .

CDR3aa: CSVSDDQQGAFFTNEKLFF
CDR3nt: TGCAGCGTTTCCGACGACCAACAGGGGGCGTTTTTCACTAATGAAAAACTGTTTTTT
v_gene: TRBV29-1
j_gene: TRBJ1-4
d_gene: TRBD1
abundance: .

CDR3aa: CASSAGTGDYGYTF
CDR3nt: TGTGCCAGCAGCGCAGGGACAGGGGACTATGGCTACACCTTC
v_gene: TRBV9
j_gene: TRBJ1-2
d_gene: TRBD1
abundance: .

CDR3aa: CASRFVDNRQGARAGANVLTF
CDR3nt: TGTGCAAGTCGCTTCGTAGATAATAGACAGGGGGCCCGGGCTGGGGCCAACGTCCTGACTTTC
v_gene: TRBV12-2
j_gene: TRBJ2-6
d_gene: .
abundance: .

CDR3aa: CASSQDLVGSGRTSTDTQYF
CDR3nt: TGCGCCAGCAGCCAAGATCTGGTTGGTAGCGGGAGGACTAGCACAGATACGCAGTATTTT
v_gene: TRBV4-3
j_gene: TRBJ2-3
d_gene: TRBD2
abundance: few

CDR3aa: CASSRAGGGTEAFF
CDR3nt: TGCGCCAGCAGCCGCGCGGGCGGGGGCACTGAAGCTTTCTTT
v_gene: TRBV5-1
j_gene: TRBJ1-1
d_gene: .
abundance: .

CDR3aa: CASRFGQANEKLFF
CDR3nt: TGTGCAAGTCGCTTCGGACAGGCTAATGAAAAACTGTTTTTT
v_gene: TRBV12-2
j_gene: TRBJ1-4
d_gene: .
abundance: .

CDR3aa: CASSLPQGGAKTEAFF
CDR3nt: TGTGCCAGCAGCCTTCCCCAAGGGGGGGCGAAGACTGAAGCTTTCTTT
v_gene: TRBV5-5
j_gene: TRBJ1-1
d_gene: .
abundance: .

CDR3aa: CASSTGTRAFF
CDR3nt: TGTGCCAGCAGCACCGGGACAAGGGCTTTCTTT
v_gene: TRBV2
j_gene: TRBJ1-1
d_gene: .
abundance: .

CDR3aa: CASSPMGGGEGTQYF
CDR3nt: TGTGCCAGCAGCCCAATGGGGGGGGGAGAAGGTACGCAGTATTTT
v_gene: TRBV9
j_gene: TRBJ2-3
d_gene: TRBD2
abundance: .

CDR3aa: CASSQRDSGGIQETQYF
CDR3nt: TGCGCCAGCAGCCAGAGGGATAGCGGGGGGATCCAAGAGACCCAGTACTTC
v_gene: TRBV4-1
j_gene: TRBJ2-5
d_gene: TRBD2
abundance: .

CDR3aa: CASSTLKRDGYTF
CDR3nt: TGTGCCAGTAGTACCTTAAAGCGCGATGGCTACACCTTC
v_gene: TRBV19
j_gene: TRBJ1-2
d_gene: .
abundance: .

CDR3aa: CASSPRQGTNEKLFF
CDR3nt: TGTGCCAGCAGCCCCCGACAGGGAACTAATGAAAAACTGTTTTTT
v_gene: TRBV7-9
j_gene: TRBJ1-4
d_gene: TRBD1
abundance: few

CDR3aa: CASLDPGGEQYF
CDR3nt: TGCGCCAGCCTGGACCCCGGAGGCGAGCAGTACTTC
v_gene: TRBV5-1
j_gene: TRBJ2-7
d_gene: .
abundance: .

CDR3aa: CASSASGGTEAFF
CDR3nt: TGTGCCAGCAGTGCCTCGGGGGGCACTGAAGCTTTCTTT
v_gene: TRBV27
j_gene: TRBJ1-1
d_gene: .
abundance: .

CDR3aa: CASSEWAGAGYGYTF
CDR3nt: TGTGCCAGCAGTGAATGGGCAGGGGCGGGCTATGGCTACACCTTC
v_gene: TRBV6-1
j_gene: TRBJ1-2
d_gene: .
abundance: .

CDR3aa: CASSVTGPYEQYF
CDR3nt: TGCGCCAGCAGTGTTACAGGGCCCTACGAGCAGTACTTC
v_gene: TRBV10-2
j_gene: TRBJ2-7
d_gene: .
abundance: once

CDR3aa: CASGFGGFRDGELFF
CDR3nt: TGTGCCAGCGGTTTCGGTGGGTTCCGGGACGGGGAGCTGTTTTTT
v_gene: TRBV11-2
j_gene: TRBJ2-2
d_gene: .
abundance: .

CDR3aa: CASSLGLAGAYNEQFF
CDR3nt: TGCGCCAGCAGCTTGGGACTAGCGGGGGCCTACAATGAGCAGTTCTTC
v_gene: TRBV4-1
j_gene: TRBJ2-1
d_gene: TRBD2
abundance: many

CDR3aa: CASSQRQGVGFGTDTQYF
CDR3nt: TGTGCCAGCAGCCAGAGACAGGGTGTCGGTTTTGGCACAGATACGCAGTATTTT
v_gene: TRBV14
j_gene: TRBJ2-3
d_gene: TRBD1
abundance: .

CDR3aa: CASSPFGGDRSTEAFF
CDR3nt: TGTGCCAGCAGCCCGTTCGGGGGGGATAGGAGCACTGAAGCTTTCTTT
v_gene: TRBV7-6
j_gene: TRBJ1-1
d_gene: .
abundance: .

CDR3aa: CSGQGSTNEQFF
CDR3nt: TGCAGCGGGCAGGGCTCTACAAATGAGCAGTTCTTC
v_gene: TRBV29-1
j_gene: TRBJ2-1
d_gene: .
abundance: .

CDR3aa: CASSYRTGTYGYTF
CDR3nt: TGTGCCAGCAGTTACCGGACAGGGACGTATGGCTACACCTTC
v_gene: TRBV6-5
j_gene: TRBJ1-2
d_gene: TRBD1
abundance: .

CDR3aa: CASSPQWTGNEQYF
CDR3nt: TGTGCCAGCAGTCCGCAATGGACAGGGAATGAGCAGTACTTC
v_gene: TRBV27
j_gene: TRBJ2-7
d_gene: TRBD1
abundance: .

CDR3aa: CASSQVGTRSYNEQFF
CDR3nt: TGTGCCAGCAGCCAAGTGGGGACAAGATCCTACAATGAGCAGTTCTTC
v_gene: TRBV3-1/TRBV3-2
j_gene: TRBJ2-1
d_gene: .
abundance: .

CDR3aa: CASSLDAGATEAFF
CDR3nt: TGCGCCAGCAGCTTGGACGCAGGGGCCACTGAAGCTTTCTTT
v_gene: TRBV5-1
j_gene: TRBJ1-1
d_gene: .
abundance: .

CDR3aa: CASSPGWGLLISNQETQYF
CDR3nt: TGTGCCAGTAGTCCAGGGTGGGGTCTGCTGATCTCTAACCAAGAGACCCAGTACTTC
v_gene: TRBV19
j_gene: TRBJ2-5
d_gene: .
abundance: .

CDR3aa: CSVLSSFGWEAQYF
CDR3nt: TGCAGCGTCCTATCAAGTTTCGGGTGGGAGGCCCAGTACTTC
v_gene: TRBV29-1
j_gene: TRBJ2-5
d_gene: .
abundance: once

CDR3aa: CASSPNLPSDSLLGEKLFF
CDR3nt: TGTGCCAGCAGCCCAAACCTCCCTTCTGACAGCCTGTTAGGGGAAAAACTGTTTTTT
v_gene: TRBV7-2
j_gene: TRBJ1-4
d_gene: .
abundance: .

CDR3aa: CASSTNRGEGPQHF
CDR3nt: TGTGCCAGCAGCACTAACAGGGGCGAGGGCCCCCAGCATTTT
v_gene: TRBV7-2
j_gene: TRBJ1-5
d_gene: TRBD1
abundance: few

CDR3aa: CASSLERANYGYTF
CDR3nt: TGCGCCAGCAGCTTGGAGAGAGCGAACTATGGCTACACCTTC
v_gene: TRBV5-1
j_gene: TRBJ1-2
d_gene: .
abundance: .

CDR3aa: CASSLATGREYGYTF
CDR3nt: TGTGCCAGCAGTTTAGCCACGGGCAGGGAATATGGCTACACCTTC
v_gene: TRBV28
j_gene: TRBJ1-2
d_gene: .
abundance: .

CDR3aa: CASSDRRVTGELFF
CDR3nt: TGTGCCAGCAGTGACAGGCGGGTCACCGGGGAGCTGTTTTTT
v_gene: TRBV25-1
j_gene: TRBJ2-2
d_gene: .
abundance: few

CDR3aa: CASSHATGRSSTEAFF
CDR3nt: TGCGCCAGCAGCCACGCCACAGGGCGATCGAGCACTGAAGCTTTCTTT
v_gene: TRBV5-1
j_gene: TRBJ1-1
d_gene: .
abundance: .

CDR3aa: CASSYLAGRGETQYF
CDR3nt: TGTGCCAGCAGCTATCTAGCGGGGCGGGGCGAGACCCAGTACTTC
v_gene: TRBV3-1/TRBV3-2
j_gene: TRBJ2-5
d_gene: TRBD2
abundance: .

CDR3aa: CASSPPPPTGREQYF
CDR3nt: TGTGCCAGCAGTCCCCCACCCCCGACAGGGCGTGAGCAGTACTTC
v_gene: TRBV27
j_gene: TRBJ2-7
d_gene: TRBD1
abundance: .

CDR3aa: CSASFSGISPHEQYF
CDR3nt: TGCAGTGCTAGTTTCTCCGGGATATCTCCCCACGAGCAGTACTTC
v_gene: TRBV20-1
j_gene: TRBJ2-7
d_gene: .
abundance: .

CDR3aa: CASSQKTGTGGAFLQPQHF
CDR3nt: TGTGCCAGCAGCCAGAAAACCGGGACAGGGGGCGCGTTTCTTCAGCCCCAGCATTTT
v_gene: TRBV4-2
j_gene: TRBJ1-5
d_gene: TRBD1
abundance: once

CDR3aa: CASSLWESGELFF
CDR3nt: TGTGCCAGCAGTTTATGGGAGTCCGGGGAGCTGTTTTTT
v_gene: TRBV27
j_gene: TRBJ2-2
d_gene: .
abundance: .